This is a list of T cell receptor beta chains from one sample in a study of blood T cells in healthy people across ages. MiXCR was run by TCRdb on the 5' RACE reads, yielding one entry per CDR3 protein. The sample has around 1,700,000 distinct CDR3 sequences; approximately 28% are singletons. Sample: blood. These TCRs come from a woman in her twenties or thirties in good health. The CDR3 runs from the conserved cysteine through the conserved F or W. The D gene is left open where the match is weak. Part of the rows lack a size; the others show once, few, many or a class for expanded clones.

clone size,V gene,CDR3 length,J gene,D gene,CDR3 protein,CDR3 DNA
many,TRBV11-2,13,TRBJ2-7,-,CASSSGVTHEQYF,TGTGCCAGCAGCTCAGGGGTTACGCACGAGCAGTACTTC
-,TRBV5-6,17,TRBJ2-3,TRBD1,CASSLAGQGDGTDTQYF,TGTGCCAGCAGCTTGGCCGGACAGGGAGATGGCACAGATACGCAGTATTTT
few,TRBV7-8,17,TRBJ2-3,TRBD2,CASSLGLLAGERDTQYF,TGTGCCAGCAGCTTAGGGCTACTAGCGGGAGAGAGAGATACGCAGTATTTT
few,TRBV15,15,TRBJ2-7,-,CATSRAPAASDEQYF,TGTGCCACCAGCAGAGCCCCCGCGGCCTCGGACGAGCAGTACTTC
few,TRBV2,14,TRBJ2-7,-,CASSVAGKSNEQYF,TGTGCCAGCAGCGTCGCGGGGAAGTCGAACGAGCAGTACTTC
-,TRBV9,14,TRBJ2-1,-,CASSVWMGYNEQFF,TGTGCCAGCAGCGTTTGGATGGGCTACAATGAGCAGTTCTTC
-,TRBV15,14,TRBJ2-5,-,CATSKEDSNNEQYF,TGTGCCACCAGCAAAGAGGATAGCAACAATGAGCAGTACTTC
-,TRBV12-3/TRBV12-4,14,TRBJ2-1,-,CASSLEINWGEQFF,TGTGCCAGCAGTTTGGAAATCAATTGGGGTGAGCAGTTCTTC
-,TRBV11-2,15,TRBJ2-3,TRBD1,CASSPRDRCTDTQYF,TGTGCCAGCAGCCCCCGGGACAGATGCACAGATACGCAGTATTTT
few,TRBV30,13,TRBJ1-2,TRBD1,CAGHDRGNYGYTF,TGTGCCGGACACGACAGGGGTAACTATGGCTACACCTTC
-,TRBV30,17,TRBJ2-6,-,CAWSVWAPLSGANVLTF,TGTGCCTGGAGTGTATGGGCACCCCTCTCTGGGGCCAACGTCCTGACTTTC
many,TRBV7-9,12,TRBJ2-7,-,CASSLEGIRQYF,TGTGCCAGCAGCTTAGAGGGAATTCGGCAGTACTTC
-,TRBV6-5,13,TRBJ1-1,TRBD1,CASSYSRDSEAFF,TGTGCCAGCAGTTACTCGAGGGACAGTGAAGCTTTCTTT
-,TRBV20-1,17,TRBJ2-5,TRBD2,CSASPFGGAFLAETQYF,TGCAGTGCTAGCCCATTCGGGGGGGCCTTTCTTGCGGAGACCCAGTACTTC
-,TRBV28,14,TRBJ1-1,TRBD1,CASSSQGRGAEAFF,TGTGCCAGCAGTTCACAGGGGAGAGGGGCTGAAGCTTTCTTT
few,TRBV6-5,13,TRBJ2-1,-,CASSGTGRNEQFF,TGTGCCAGCAGTGGAACAGGGAGGAATGAGCAGTTCTTC
-,TRBV7-9,13,TRBJ1-2,-,CASTAGGRLGYTF,TGTGCCAGCACCGCCGGTGGCAGACTGGGCTACACCTTC
many,TRBV5-1,14,TRBJ2-7,TRBD1,CASSLQDRDHEQYF,TGCGCCAGCAGCCTTCAAGACAGGGACCACGAGCAGTACTTC